This is a list of T cell receptor beta chains from one sample in a study of OX40 agonist ivuxolimab in advanced cancers. Clones were read by immunoSEQ multiplex PCR, and TCRdb kept only the in-frame ones, dropping some. The data show around 57,000 clones, roughly 85% seen once. Specimen: CD4+ or CD8+ T cells sorted from blood, collected in a trial of the OX40 agonist ivuxolimab. The receptors shown here come from an adult with an advanced solid tumor such as melanoma, head and neck, liver or kidney cancer. CDR3s include the opening cysteine and the closing phenylalanine or tryptophan. D genes are given only for firm matches. Rows give clone size only sometimes, using once, few, many, or a class for an expanded clone.

abundance | j_gene | d_gene | v_gene | CDR3aa | CDR3nt
- | TRBJ2-1 | TRBD2 | TRBV4-1 | CASSQDPPTSGNNEQFF | TGCGCCAGCAGCCAAGATCCCCCGACTAGCGGAAACAATGAGCAGTTCTTC
- | TRBJ2-5 | - | TRBV5-8 | CASSLGQSETQYF | TGTGCCAGCAGCTTGGGACAGTCAGAGACCCAGTACTTC
- | TRBJ2-2 | - | TRBV5-4 | CASSLITGELFF | TGTGCCAGCAGCTTGATCACCGGGGAGCTGTTTTTT
- | TRBJ2-5 | - | TRBV7-3 | CARLAEQTQYF | TGTGCCCGCCTCGCGGAACAGACCCAGTACTTC
- | TRBJ2-1 | - | TRBV9 | CASSARLSYNEQFF | TGTGCCAGCAGCGCCCGATTGTCCTACAATGAGCAGTTCTTC
- | TRBJ1-4 | - | TRBV6-5 | CASSYGGGGEKLFF | TGTGCCAGCAGTTACGGGGGAGGTGGTGAAAAACTGTTTTTT
- | TRBJ2-7 | TRBD2 | TRBV5-5 | CASSWQREGSEQYF | TGTGCCAGCAGCTGGCAGCGGGAGGGTAGCGAGCAGTACTTC
- | TRBJ2-2 | TRBD1 | TRBV19 | CASSKQGMFTGELFF | TGTGCCAGTAGTAAACAGGGGATGTTCACCGGGGAGCTGTTTTTT
- | TRBJ1-3 | - | TRBV2 | CASIPNRGNTIYF | TGTGCCAGCATCCCAAACAGGGGAAACACCATATATTTT
few | TRBJ1-1 | - | TRBV28 | CASNHRSEAFF | TGTGCCAGCAACCACAGGAGTGAAGCTTTCTTT
- | TRBJ1-2 | TRBD1 | TRBV7-8 | CASSPWTGGEGYTF | TGTGCCAGCAGCCCCTGGACAGGGGGCGAGGGCTACACCTTC
- | TRBJ2-7 | - | TRBV28 | CASRGDGPYEQYF | TGTGCCAGCAGAGGAGACGGACCCTACGAGCAGTACTTC
- | TRBJ2-1 | - | TRBV20-1 | CSARDTDEQFF | TGCAGTGCTAGGGACACCGATGAGCAGTTCTTC
- | TRBJ2-5 | - | TRBV19 | CASSMNNGAKRETQYF | TGTGCCAGTAGTATGAACAACGGGGCAAAACGGGAGACCCAGTACTTC
- | TRBJ2-3 | - | TRBV11-3 | CASSLGGTDTQYF | TGTGCCAGCAGCTTAGGGGGCACAGATACGCAGTATTTT
- | TRBJ2-2 | - | TRBV5-1 | CASSEAGQSAGELFF | TGCGCCAGCAGCGAAGCGGGACAAAGCGCCGGGGAGCTGTTTTTT
once | TRBJ2-3 | TRBD2 | TRBV2 | CASSEALQGLAGSTDTQYF | TGTGCCAGCAGTGAAGCGCTTCAGGGACTAGCGGGGAGCACAGATACGCAGTATTTT
- | TRBJ1-2 | - | TRBV5-8 | CASSHNYGYTF | TGTGCCAGCAGTCATAACTATGGCTACACCTTC
few | TRBJ2-7 | - | TRBV5-1 | CASKAAVSSYEQYF | TGCGCCAGCAAAGCGGCGGTAAGCTCCTACGAGCAGTACTTC
- | TRBJ1-1 | - | TRBV7-2 | CASSRQADTEAFF | TGTGCCAGCAGCCGACAGGCGGACACTGAAGCTTTCTTT
- | TRBJ2-1 | TRBD2 | TRBV11-3 | CASSLDPGTSGYSYNEQFF | TGTGCCAGCAGCTTAGACCCCGGGACTAGCGGGTACTCCTACAATGAGCAGTTCTTC
- | TRBJ2-7 | - | TRBV19 | CASSTLGTPSHEQYF | TGTGCCAGTAGTACACTCGGGACACCATCCCACGAGCAGTACTTC
- | TRBJ1-2 | TRBD1 | TRBV7-9 | CASSSDRGFNYGYTF | TGTGCCAGCAGCTCAGACAGGGGCTTTAACTATGGCTACACCTTC
- | TRBJ2-1 | - | TRBV19 | CASSIQRSSYNEQFF | TGTGCCAGTAGTATCCAGCGAAGCTCCTACAATGAGCAGTTCTTC
- | TRBJ2-1 | - | TRBV5-1 | CASSNGDGDNEQFF | TGCGCCAGCAGCAATGGGGACGGCGACAATGAGCAGTTCTTC
- | TRBJ2-3 | - | TRBV4-1 | CASSQVPPSTDTQYF | TGCGCCAGCAGCCAAGTGCCCCCTAGCACAGATACGCAGTATTTT
- | TRBJ2-1 | - | TRBV7-9 | CASSLAWVNEQFF | TGTGCCAGCAGCTTAGCCTGGGTAAACGAGCAGTTCTTC
- | TRBJ2-3 | - | TRBV18 | CASAGLTDTQYF | TGTGCCAGCGCGGGCCTCACAGATACGCAGTATTTT
- | TRBJ1-4 | - | TRBV29-1 | CSGGTFEKLFF | TGCAGCGGAGGGACATTTGAAAAACTGTTTTTT
- | TRBJ2-5 | - | TRBV29-1 | CSVVIQFTETQYF | TGCAGCGTTGTTATTCAGTTTACGGAGACCCAGTACTTC
once | TRBJ2-1 | - | TRBV21-1 | CASSTTGGNEQFF | TGTGCCAGCAGCACGACGGGGGGGAATGAGCAGTTCTTC
- | TRBJ2-7 | - | TRBV6-1 | CASSEAVREIYEQYF | TGTGCCAGCAGTGAGGCTGTAAGGGAGATTTACGAGCAGTACTTC
- | TRBJ1-4 | TRBD1 | TRBV6-1 | CASSEVETGAVLTNEKLFF | TGTGCCAGCAGTGAAGTGGAGACAGGGGCAGTCTTAACTAATGAAAAACTGTTTTTT